These 13 T cell receptor beta chains share one sample of origin, sequenced in a study of cytomegalovirus exposure and HLA in healthy donors. Both 60 Vbeta primers and 13 Jbeta primers went into the PCR. Libraries were prepared by immunoSEQ multiplex PCR; TCRdb keeps only in-frame clonotypes and omits some of them. The sample has 190,000 or so clones, 75% to 90% seen once. Sequencing was done on a sample of PBMCs. The receptors stem from a man aged 50 to 59 in good health and CMV-seronegative.

The V and J genes are TRBV18 and TRBJ2-2; 9 positions agree with TRBD1. There are 16 residues in the CDR3. The germline V gene encodes CDR1 KGHSH and CDR2 LQKENI. Trimming cost V 3 bases and J 6 bases; bases outside gene matches: 8. CDR3 region: CASSPLGTGPSGELFF. In DNA, the CDR3 is TGTGCCAGCTCACCCCTAGGGACAGGGCCTTCCGGGGAGCTGTTTTTT.

This CDR3 reads CASSQGQGASYEKLFF. CDR3 DNA: TGTGCCAGCAGCCAGGGACAGGGGGCGTCTTATGAAAAACTGTTTTTT. The J gene is TRBJ1-4, the V gene TRBV7-6, with 12 positions matching TRBD1. The V and J ends lost 5 bases and 6 bases, in that order; junction bases with no gene match: 7. The CDR3 has 16 residues. Germline V gives CDR1 SGHVS, CDR2 FNYEAQ.

The sample holds a few counts of this clone. V usage is TRBV6-6 and J usage is TRBJ1-4, with D hard to call. Per the germline V gene, CDR1 is MNHNY and CDR2 is SVGAGI (reference sequence). V lost 6 bases, J lost 8 bases, and 10 bases lay in between. The CDR3 runs 12 residues. The CDR3 spells CASRTGMEKLFF. The CDR3 bases are TGTGCCAGCAGGACGGGGATGGAAAAACTGTTTTTT.

V gene TRBV7-2 combines with J gene TRBJ1-1; the D gene is possibly TRBD1 (6 bases). Trimming shortened V by 1 base and J by 5 bases, and 14 bases separated the two germline ends. Germline lookup yields CDR1 SGHTA and CDR2 FQGNSA. The CDR3 is 15 residues long. This CDR3 is CASSLERTGWTEAFF. In DNA, the CDR3 is TGTGCCAGCAGCTTAGAGCGCACAGGGTGGACTGAAGCTTTCTTT.

The gene calls are TRBV9 and TRBJ1-1; no clear D. Germline lookup yields CDR1 SGDLS and CDR2 YYNGEE. This CDR3 is built from 15 residues. V gave up 3 bases and J gave up 6 bases, with 18 bases separating them. As DNA, the CDR3 is TGTGCCAGCAGCGAACCCGTCCTGCGGGTTTCTGAAGCTTTCTTT. As protein: CASSEPVLRVSEAFF.

The V and J genes are TRBV6-1 and TRBJ1-5; the match to TRBD1 covers 8 bases. Unmatched junction bases numbered 8, after V lost 8 bases and J lost 2 bases. Germline V gene sequence: CDR1 MNHNS, CDR2 SASEGT. The CDR3 is 15 residues long. The CDR3 is CASVPGGSGNQPQHF. DNA for the CDR3: TGTGCCAGCGTTCCAGGGGGCAGTGGCAATCAGCCCCAGCATTTT.

This clone was seen a single time. In DNA form, the CDR3 reads TGTGCCACCGGGGAGGTCACTGAAGCTTTCTTT. Translating it yields CATGEVTEAFF. The chain carries TRBV10-3 and TRBJ1-1; D gene unclear. The CDR3 extends over 11 amino acids. The germline V gene encodes CDR1 ENHRY and CDR2 SYGVKD. The V and J ends lost 10 bases and 4 bases respectively, with 10 bases between them.

The rearrangement uses TRBV11-3 and TRBJ2-7, with D possibly TRBD2 on 7 matching bases. The CDR3 has 15 amino acids. The V gene's germline CDR1 is SGHNT and CDR2 YENEEA. V dropped 3 bases and J dropped 7 bases, with 19 bases sitting between them. The CDR3 here is CASSFPFGGAGEQYF. CDR3 in DNA: TGTGCCAGCAGCTTCCCATTTGGGGGGGCGGGAGAGCAGTACTTC.

The V and J genes are TRBV7-9 and TRBJ2-6; 9 bases fit TRBD1. After removal of 4 bases from V and 2 bases from J, the junction contained 12 bases not matched to a gene. This CDR3 region has 19 residues. Germline V CDR1 and CDR2: SEHNR, FQNEAQ (reference sequence). CDR3 sequence reads: CASSSQWGTGNTGANVLTF. The CDR3, as DNA: TGTGCCAGCAGCTCCCAGTGGGGGACAGGGAACACTGGGGCCAACGTCCTGACTTTC.

J is TRBJ2-5 and V is TRBV6-5, with D perhaps matching TRBD1 (6 bases). CDR1 and CDR2 (germline): MNHEY, SVGAGI. V dropped 2 bases and J dropped 4 bases, with 14 bases sitting between them. CDR3 length: 15 residues. The CDR3 sequence is CASSYGRGSVETQYF. The CDR3 region has the DNA TGTGCCAGCAGTTACGGCAGGGGTTCGGTAGAGACCCAGTACTTC.

The genes are TRBV29-1 and TRBJ1-2; D is unclear. CDR1 and CDR2 from the germline V gene are SQVTM and ANQGSEA. The CDR3 is made up of 11 amino acids. The V end was cut by 5 bases, the J end by 6 bases, with 10 bases between. The CDR3 DNA is TGCAGCGTTTTCGCGGCTGATGGCTACACCTTC. Residues: CSVFAADGYTF.

The V call is TRBV4-3, the J call TRBJ1-5; D is possibly TRBD1 (5 bases). This CDR3 is 15 amino acids long. CDR1 and CDR2 (germline): LGHNA, YSLEER. V was shortened by 0 bases and J by 5 bases, with 11 bases between the two germline ends. CDR3 residues: CASSQDLQGDQPQHF. The DNA for the CDR3 is TGCGCCAGCAGCCAAGATCTGCAGGGTGATCAGCCCCAGCATTTT.

The chain is built from TRBV5-1 and TRBJ2-3, with unresolved D. Germline V lookup: CDR1 SGHRS, CDR2 YFSETQ. CDR3 length equals 16 residues. The V gene lost 1 base and the J gene lost 4 bases, with 16 bases spanning the gap. The CDR3 nucleotides read TGCGCCAGCAGCTTGCTGGGCCACACCAATGCAGATACGCAGTATTTT. It specifies CASSLLGHTNADTQYF.